Described below is a single T cell receptor (beta chain) sequence and its context. The antigen is not known. This specimen belongs to a study of pediatric ulcerative colitis. Whole-study findings and limits: Two patients had blood samples with substantially reduced template counts. A couple of rectal clonotypes were found only in ulcerative colitis patients, all of them. In rectum, acute severe colitis had expanded clones and less diversity.

This CDR3 is built from 16 residues. Germline V CDR1 and CDR2: GTSNPN, SVGIG (reference sequence). Data came from immunoSEQ multiplex PCR; TCRdb stores just in-frame clones and leaves some out. The sample has roughly 64,000 clones; 86% are singletons. Before the diagnostic colonoscopy, ulcerative colitis patients were free of immunosuppressive medication. Sequencing was performed on blood. The rearrangement uses TRBV30 and TRBJ2-5; 9 bases are shared with TRBD2. The J call could be wrong; TRBJ2-7 is a better fit for the DNA end. The sequence was collected from a boy aged 5-17 years with severe ulcerative colitis. CDR3 in amino acids: CAWSPPGASGIYEQYF. CDR3 coding DNA: TGTGCCTGGAGTCCCCCCGGGGCTAGCGGGATTTACGAGCAGTACTTC.